Listed below are T cell receptor beta chains from one sample, sequenced in a study of monozygotic twins with inflammatory bowel disease. TCRdb re-called the 5' RACE reads, yielding one record per CDR3 amino acid sequence without DNA. Its listing shows about 380,000 distinct CDR3 sequences. Specimen: blood. Source of these receptors: a human donor with ulcerative colitis or Crohn's disease, or a healthy co-twin of an affected twin (not recorded which). CDR3s include the opening cysteine and the closing phenylalanine or tryptophan. Each record gives: V gene, J gene, CDR3 protein.

>TRBV6-2/TRBV6-3|TRBJ2-3
CASLLGGTDTQYF
>TRBV6-5|TRBJ2-1
CASSYDRGGYNEQFF
>TRBV5-6|TRBJ2-1
CASSFDTFPYNEQFF
>TRBV4-3|TRBJ2-7
CASSQLGTLEQYF
>TRBV5-6|TRBJ2-1
CASSWGQVIDEQFF
>TRBV4-3|TRBJ2-3
CASSQVAGTTDTQYF
>TRBV7-9|TRBJ2-5
CASSHGTSKGGTQYF
>TRBV12-3/TRBV12-4|TRBJ1-5
CASIEDPVGYSNQPQHF
>TRBV19|TRBJ1-2
CASNPPGQGDYGYTF
>TRBV13|TRBJ2-5
CASSLVDWTATLQETQYF